This T cell receptor (beta chain) came from a study of T cell changes during pregnancy in multiple sclerosis. CDR1 is SEHNR and CDR2 is FQNEAQ in the germline V gene (reference sequence). Trimming shortened V by 5 bases and J by 4 bases, and 13 bases separated the two germline ends. This CDR3 comprises 14 residues. Produced via immunoSEQ multiplex PCR; TCRdb's table is partial and in-frame only. The table lists about 59,000 clones, approximately 92% of them singletons. The chain recombines TRBV7-9 with TRBJ2-3; a possible D gene is TRBD1 (5 bases). The source material was peripheral blood, sampled in the first trimester of pregnancy. The receptor was derived from a female donor with multiple sclerosis, enrolled in a pregnancy study. This chain's CDR3 is CASSAKGAPDTQYF. The CDR3 DNA reads as TGTGCCAGCAGCGCGAAAGGGGCCCCAGATACGCAGTATTTT.